These T cell receptor beta chains were read from a single sample in a study of cytomegalovirus exposure and HLA in healthy donors. TCRdb's table, derived via immunoSEQ multiplex PCR, lists solely in-frame clones and lacks some. The sample lists about 250,000 clones, about 93% seen once, with 1.7% in the top ten. Sequencing used PBMCs. These receptor sequences come from a girl aged 2-10 years in good health and CMV-seronegative. CDR3s include the opening cysteine and the closing phenylalanine or tryptophan. Fields, in order: J gene, V gene, clone size, D gene, CDR3 protein, CDR3 DNA. D genes are given only for firm matches. Only part of the rows carry a size: once, few, many, or a class if the clone is expanded.

J: TRBJ1-5
V: TRBV5-1
size: once
D: TRBD1
CDR3: CASSTGQGNQPQHF
DNA: TGCGCCAGCAGCACGGGACAGGGTAATCAGCCCCAGCATTTT

J: TRBJ1-2
V: TRBV4-1
size: NA
D: TRBD1
CDR3: CASSQDRDRGTGYTF
DNA: TGCGCCAGCAGCCAAGACCGGGACAGGGGGACCGGCTACACCTTC

J: TRBJ1-3
V: TRBV5-6
size: NA
D: NA
CDR3: CASSLDGGGTGNTIYF
DNA: TGTGCCAGCAGCTTGGATGGGGGGGGAACTGGAAACACCATATATTTT

J: TRBJ1-1
V: TRBV2
size: NA
D: TRBD1
CDR3: CASSEITGVNTEAFF
DNA: TGTGCCAGCAGTGAAATTACAGGGGTGAACACTGAAGCTTTCTTT

J: TRBJ2-7
V: TRBV5-6
size: NA
D: TRBD2
CDR3: CASSLLSGATYEQYF
DNA: TGTGCCAGCAGCTTGCTAAGCGGGGCCACTTACGAGCAGTACTTC

J: TRBJ2-1
V: TRBV2
size: NA
D: TRBD2
CDR3: CASSVFRLAGRGNEQFF
DNA: TGTGCCAGCAGTGTGTTTCGGCTAGCGGGTCGCGGCAATGAGCAGTTCTTC

J: TRBJ2-1
V: TRBV5-6
size: NA
D: NA
CDR3: CASSLVPGDNEQFF
DNA: TGTGCCAGCAGCTTGGTGCCGGGAGACAATGAGCAGTTCTTC

J: TRBJ1-1
V: TRBV13
size: NA
D: NA
CDR3: CASSPDMNTEAFF
DNA: TGTGCCAGCAGCCCTGACATGAACACTGAAGCTTTCTTT

J: TRBJ2-7
V: TRBV11-2
size: NA
D: NA
CDR3: CASSPRTDLEHEQYF
DNA: TGTGCCAGCAGCCCGCGGACAGATTTAGAGCACGAGCAGTACTTC

J: TRBJ2-5
V: TRBV11-2
size: NA
D: TRBD2
CDR3: CASSLLGGETQYF
DNA: TGTGCCAGCAGCTTACTGGGGGGGGAGACCCAGTACTTC

J: TRBJ1-2
V: TRBV27
size: NA
D: TRBD1
CDR3: CASSTRGDRENLDYGYTF
DNA: TGTGCCAGCAGCACTCGGGGGGACAGGGAAAATCTTGACTATGGCTACACCTTC

J: TRBJ2-7
V: TRBV2
size: NA
D: TRBD2
CDR3: CASSEEWGGTYEQYF
DNA: TGTGCCAGCAGTGAAGAGTGGGGGGGGACCTACGAGCAGTACTTC

J: TRBJ1-3
V: TRBV28
size: NA
D: TRBD1
CDR3: CASIQTPGQGGNTIYF
DNA: TGTGCCAGCATTCAAACCCCCGGACAGGGTGGAAACACCATATATTTT

J: TRBJ2-3
V: TRBV5-1
size: NA
D: TRBD2
CDR3: CASSLGRLAGPKGDTQYF
DNA: TGCGCCAGCAGCTTGGGTCGGCTAGCGGGACCCAAAGGGGATACGCAGTATTTT

J: TRBJ2-7
V: TRBV11-3
size: NA
D: NA
CDR3: CASSHSGTYEQYF
DNA: TGTGCCAGCAGCCACTCCGGGACCTACGAGCAGTACTTC

J: TRBJ1-1
V: TRBV29-1
size: NA
D: NA
CDR3: CSVEDFQGPNTEAFF
DNA: TGCAGCGTTGAAGATTTTCAGGGCCCGAACACTGAAGCTTTCTTT

J: TRBJ2-2
V: TRBV6-5
size: NA
D: NA
CDR3: CASRRVGELFF
DNA: TGTGCCAGCAGGCGGGTCGGGGAGCTGTTTTTT

J: TRBJ1-2
V: TRBV29-1
size: NA
D: TRBD1
CDR3: CSVVGTGNGYTF
DNA: TGCAGCGTTGTGGGGACAGGGAATGGCTACACCTTC

J: TRBJ2-7
V: TRBV19
size: NA
D: TRBD2
CDR3: CASTIGLAASYEQYF
DNA: TGTGCCAGTACCATCGGACTAGCGGCTTCCTACGAGCAGTACTTC

J: TRBJ2-7
V: TRBV5-1
size: NA
D: NA
CDR3: CASTPSAGAYEQYF
DNA: TGCGCCAGCACCCCATCCGCAGGGGCCTACGAGCAGTACTTC

J: TRBJ2-7
V: TRBV7-8
size: NA
D: TRBD1
CDR3: CASWDLTGIGYEQYF
DNA: TGTGCCAGCTGGGATTTGACAGGGATAGGCTACGAGCAGTACTTC

J: TRBJ1-6
V: TRBV6-5
size: NA
D: NA
CDR3: CASSYSRGSGISPLHF
DNA: TGTGCCAGCAGTTACTCGCGGGGGAGTGGGATTTCACCCCTCCACTTT

J: TRBJ1-1
V: TRBV18
size: NA
D: NA
CDR3: CASSPPAVNTEAFF
DNA: TGTGCCAGCTCACCACCGGCGGTGAACACTGAAGCTTTCTTT

J: TRBJ1-5
V: TRBV19
size: NA
D: NA
CDR3: CASRVGGQPQHF
DNA: TGTGCCAGTAGGGTCGGAGGTCAGCCCCAGCATTTT

J: TRBJ1-1
V: TRBV6-6
size: NA
D: NA
CDR3: CASSFGSRSTEAFF
DNA: TGTGCCAGCAGTTTCGGGTCTCGGTCCACTGAAGCTTTCTTT

J: TRBJ1-1
V: TRBV28
size: NA
D: NA
CDR3: CASSLWGGMNTEAFF
DNA: TGTGCCAGCAGTTTATGGGGGGGGATGAACACTGAAGCTTTCTTT

J: TRBJ1-1
V: TRBV7-8
size: NA
D: NA
CDR3: CASSPRQGLTEAFF
DNA: TGTGCCAGCAGCCCGAGGCAGGGGTTAACTGAAGCTTTCTTT

J: TRBJ1-2
V: TRBV2
size: NA
D: TRBD1
CDR3: CATYRGIHGYTF
DNA: TGTGCCACCTACAGGGGGATCCATGGCTACACCTTC

J: TRBJ1-1
V: TRBV4-1
size: NA
D: TRBD1
CDR3: CASSQVGTGNTEAFF
DNA: TGCGCCAGCAGCCAAGTAGGGACAGGAAACACTGAAGCTTTCTTT

J: TRBJ1-4
V: TRBV7-8
size: NA
D: TRBD1
CDR3: CASSHGTGGPNEKLFF
DNA: TGTGCCAGCAGCCACGGGACAGGGGGTCCTAATGAAAAACTGTTTTTT

J: TRBJ1-1
V: TRBV5-4
size: NA
D: NA
CDR3: CASAPGIEGEAFF
DNA: TGTGCCAGCGCCCCGGGGATAGAGGGTGAAGCTTTCTTT

J: TRBJ2-7
V: TRBV19
size: NA
D: NA
CDR3: CASSTPRGTREFGQYF
DNA: TGTGCCAGTAGTACCCCTCGCGGGACCCGCGAGTTTGGGCAGTACTTC

J: TRBJ2-1
V: TRBV11-2
size: NA
D: NA
CDR3: CASSLAGSYNEQFF
DNA: TGTGCCAGCAGCCTAGCAGGCTCCTACAATGAGCAGTTCTTC

J: TRBJ2-2
V: TRBV5-1
size: NA
D: NA
CDR3: CASNRDSSTGELFF
DNA: TGCGCCAGCAACCGGGACTCCTCAACCGGGGAGCTGTTTTTT

J: TRBJ2-3
V: TRBV5-1
size: NA
D: NA
CDR3: CASSFHRLSTQYF
DNA: TGCGCCAGCAGCTTCCACAGGCTCAGCACGCAGTATTTT

J: TRBJ1-6
V: TRBV10-3
size: once
D: NA
CDR3: CAISDTNRQAVNSPLHF
DNA: TGTGCCATCAGTGATACTAATAGACAGGCGGTTAATTCACCCCTCCACTTC

J: TRBJ2-3
V: TRBV7-3
size: NA
D: TRBD2
CDR3: CASSPGGPGTDTQYF
DNA: TGTGCCAGCAGCCCGGGGGGGCCGGGCACAGATACGCAGTATTTT

J: TRBJ2-3
V: TRBV28
size: NA
D: TRBD2
CDR3: CASSSGTRAPETQYF
DNA: TGTGCCAGCAGTTCCGGGACTAGGGCGCCGGAGACGCAGTATTTT

J: TRBJ1-5
V: TRBV5-6
size: NA
D: NA
CDR3: CASSYGWGDGQPQHF
DNA: TGTGCCAGCAGCTACGGTTGGGGGGACGGACAGCCCCAGCATTTT

J: TRBJ2-7
V: TRBV19
size: NA
D: NA
CDR3: CASSPARGGYEQYF
DNA: TGTGCCAGTAGTCCCGCGAGGGGGGGCTACGAGCAGTACTTC

J: TRBJ2-1
V: TRBV10-2
size: NA
D: TRBD2
CDR3: CASSDQTSGLSYNEQFF
DNA: TGCGCCAGCAGTGACCAGACTAGCGGGCTCTCCTACAATGAGCAGTTCTTC

J: TRBJ1-5
V: TRBV2
size: NA
D: NA
CDR3: CASQLAAALSNQPQHF
DNA: TGTGCCAGCCAACTAGCCGCCGCTTTAAGCAATCAGCCCCAGCATTTT

J: TRBJ2-4
V: TRBV5-1
size: NA
D: TRBD1
CDR3: CASSLGVTTGRSKNIQYF
DNA: TGCGCCAGCAGCTTGGGGGTGACGACAGGGCGTTCCAAAAACATTCAGTACTTC

J: TRBJ1-6
V: TRBV5-1
size: NA
D: TRBD1
CDR3: CASSPGTGVSNSPLHF
DNA: TGCGCCAGCAGCCCCGGGACAGGGGTTAGTAATTCACCCCTCCACTTT

J: TRBJ1-1
V: TRBV5-1
size: NA
D: TRBD1
CDR3: CASSLAGTGFIGTEAFF
DNA: TGCGCCAGCAGCTTGGCCGGGACAGGGTTTATTGGTACTGAAGCTTTCTTT

J: TRBJ2-3
V: TRBV7-2
size: NA
D: NA
CDR3: CASSLRGNLAQSTDTQYF
DNA: TGTGCCAGCAGCCTAAGAGGTAACCTAGCTCAGAGCACAGATACGCAGTATTTT

J: TRBJ1-1
V: TRBV28
size: once
D: NA
CDR3: CASSLWTESEAFF
DNA: TGTGCCAGCAGCTTATGGACAGAAAGTGAAGCTTTCTTT

J: TRBJ2-2
V: TRBV20-1
size: NA
D: TRBD2
CDR3: CSAAGDGELFF
DNA: TGCAGTGCTGCGGGAGACGGGGAGCTGTTTTTT

J: TRBJ1-5
V: TRBV5-1
size: NA
D: TRBD1
CDR3: CASSLGTGDYQPQHF
DNA: TGCGCCAGCAGCTTGGGGACAGGGGATTATCAGCCCCAGCATTTT

J: TRBJ2-7
V: TRBV18
size: NA
D: TRBD1
CDR3: CASSPGTAYEQYF
DNA: TGTGCCAGCTCACCAGGGACAGCCTACGAGCAGTACTTC

J: TRBJ2-7
V: TRBV5-5
size: NA
D: TRBD2
CDR3: CASSLGTSGFYEQYF
DNA: TGTGCCAGCAGCTTAGGGACTAGCGGCTTCTACGAGCAGTACTTC

J: TRBJ1-2
V: TRBV19
size: NA
D: TRBD1
CDR3: CASTPDRIYGYTF
DNA: TGTGCCAGTACTCCGGACAGGATCTATGGCTACACCTTC

J: TRBJ1-1
V: TRBV19
size: few
D: NA
CDR3: CASMDSMNTEAFF
DNA: TGTGCCAGTATGGACAGCATGAACACTGAAGCTTTCTTT

J: TRBJ1-5
V: TRBV28
size: NA
D: TRBD1
CDR3: CASSSGTGGNQPQHF
DNA: TGTGCCAGCAGTTCCGGGACAGGGGGCAATCAGCCCCAGCATTTT

J: TRBJ2-7
V: TRBV29-1
size: once
D: NA
CDR3: CSVDLEGRGEQYF
DNA: TGCAGCGTTGATTTGGAGGGACGGGGAGAGCAGTACTTC